This entry concerns a single T cell receptor beta chain. Its antigen target is currently unknown. No per-base quality is available; no much larger clone lies one base away. V gives up 10 bases and J gives up 5 bases, and the segment between their germline ends measures 17 bases. For CDR1 and CDR2, the germline V gene lists SGHTA and FQGNSA. Spanning cysteine to phenylalanine, the CDR3 consists of 13 amino acids. Here the CDR3 DNA is all that survives: 39 bases in frame from base 1. The data were taken from a study of T cells in localized non-small cell lung cancer (TCRdb year 2020). Regarding the research as a whole: Comparing tumors with uninvolved tumor-adjacent lungs, the study looked at the T cell repertoires of 236 patients with early-stage NSCLC. Of the NSCLC patients, roughly 130 were male and roughly 100 were female, and the mean age was approximately 66 years. The cohort comprised roughly 240 treatment-naïve NSCLC patients with resected, localized lung tumors.

At diagnosis, peripheral blood, uninvolved tumor-adjacent lung and tumor were collected and were preserved as a mix of fresh-frozen and FFPE material. For TCR repertoire profiling, the blood samples were analyzed as peripheral blood mononuclear cells. The immunoSEQ Assay was used to sequence TCR beta CDR3 regions from DNA. The paper's processing steps were these. T cell density was computed as TCR beta template counts normalized to usable DNA estimated by amplifying housekeeping genes. Using the preseqR package, richness was estimated by extrapolating to 120,000 templates for tissue samples and 400,000 templates for PBMC samples. Clonality was calculated as one minus Pielou's evenness. Differential abundance testing on productive amino-acid clonotypes, with a minimum total count of 5 and an alpha of 0.1, was used to identify tissue-enriched TCRs. Repertoire overlap between compartments was quantified with the Jaccard Index and Morisita Overlap Index. GLIPH grouped TCR beta CDR3s together with public tetramer-defined viral CDR3s, and a viral motif had to include at least three viral sequences and also show V-gene enrichment. As stored in TCRdb, this immuneACCESS dataset retains in-frame rearrangements with V and J assigned. A fraction of the clones does not appear; measured against another copy, unresolved V genes explain less than half of the discrepancy, and the remainder lacks a known reason. V, J and clone size are those of that table, while D and trimming were read from the DNA. The table for this sample lists 20,000 to 25,000 clones; about 89% of them were counted only once. The ten largest clones capture 22% of the sample.

Study-level results and caveats: Of the top 100 tumor clones, a median of roughly 56 were detected in paired uninvolved adjacent lung; about 26 were also among that lung's top 100. Because the study design was exploratory, TCR variables were selected using unadjusted p-values without false-discovery rate correction. Uninvolved tumor-adjacent lung showed the highest T cell clonality, higher than tumor, which suggests more focused antigenic responses in the adjacent lung. Because multi-region tumor sequencing was not done, intratumor heterogeneity could not be ruled out. Higher blood T cell density associated with longer overall survival, while higher adjacent-lung clonality associated with shorter survival.

The TCR comes from a man between 40 and 70 years old with stage I squamous cell lung carcinoma. Specimen: peripheral blood, collected before any cancer treatment. The chain was built from TRBV7-2 and TRBJ2-5; tentative D gene TRBD1, with 5 bases matching. The CDR3 in this case is CATTTEYGETQYF. The DNA reads as follows: TGTGCCACTACGACAGAATACGGGGAGACCCAGTACTTC.